These T cell receptor beta chains were read from a single sample in a study of blood T cells in healthy people across ages. Each CDR3 protein is one row after TCRdb ran MiXCR on the 5' RACE reads. The sample contains about 570,000 distinct CDR3 sequences, about 27% of which appear only once. These same data were also listed under a study on T cells of mothers and their children.

Sequencing input: blood. Receptors were obtained from a boy younger than 10 in good health. The CDR3 runs from the conserved cysteine through the conserved F or W. D genes are given only for firm matches. Expanded clones are given a class, and other clones once, few, many or no size at all.

V: TRBV9
J: TRBJ2-1
D: TRBD1
size: .
CDR3: CASSVGAGTGIDEQFF
DNA: TGTGCCAGCAGCGTAGGTGCCGGGACAGGGATCGATGAGCAGTTCTTC

V: TRBV15
J: TRBJ2-3
D: .
size: few
CDR3: CATSRDAGGRLTDTQYF
DNA: TGTGCCACCAGCAGAGATGCTGGGGGCCGACTCACAGATACGCAGTATTTT

V: TRBV7-2
J: TRBJ2-1
D: .
size: many
CDR3: CASSLYYGSAAEQFF
DNA: TGTGCCAGCAGCTTATATTATGGTTCGGCCGCTGAGCAGTTCTTC

V: TRBV6-2/TRBV6-3
J: TRBJ2-5
D: .
size: few
CDR3: CASQYLRGTQYF
DNA: TGTGCCAGCCAATACCTCCGAGGGACCCAGTACTTC

V: TRBV10-2
J: TRBJ2-7
D: TRBD2
size: .
CDR3: CASSELAGEPYEQYF
DNA: TGCGCCAGCAGTGAGTTAGCGGGAGAACCTTACGAGCAGTACTTC

V: TRBV7-3
J: TRBJ2-1
D: .
size: .
CDR3: CASSHTGGANEQFF
DNA: TGTGCCAGCAGCCACACTGGGGGGGCGAATGAGCAGTTCTTC

V: TRBV7-6
J: TRBJ2-1
D: TRBD2
size: few
CDR3: CASSLSLAGALYNEQFF
DNA: TGTGCCAGCAGCTTAAGCCTAGCGGGAGCCCTCTACAATGAGCAGTTCTTC

V: TRBV7-2
J: TRBJ1-2
D: .
size: few
CDR3: CASSLARAQAGYGYTF
DNA: TGTGCCAGCAGCTTAGCGAGGGCACAGGCTGGGTATGGCTACACCTTC

V: TRBV14
J: TRBJ2-7
D: TRBD2
size: few
CDR3: CASSRSGRVSYEQYF
DNA: TGTGCCAGCAGCCGTAGCGGGAGGGTCTCCTACGAGCAGTACTTC

V: TRBV3-1
J: TRBJ2-5
D: TRBD2
size: few
CDR3: CASSLSSGRASVGETQYF
DNA: TGTGCCAGCAGCCTCTCTAGCGGGAGGGCCTCGGTAGGAGAGACCCAGTACTTC

V: TRBV12-3/TRBV12-4
J: TRBJ2-7
D: TRBD2
size: .
CDR3: CATSQGPGGGPYEQYF
DNA: TGTGCCACCAGCCAGGGTCCTGGGGGGGGTCCCTACGAGCAGTACTTC

V: TRBV4-1
J: TRBJ1-1
D: TRBD1
size: .
CDR3: CASSIQGEFGTEAFF
DNA: TGCGCCAGCAGCATACAGGGGGAGTTTGGTACTGAAGCTTTCTTT

V: TRBV7-2
J: TRBJ1-2
D: TRBD1
size: .
CDR3: CASSLRPRGLGDGYTF
DNA: TGTGCCAGCAGCTTACGCCCCAGGGGGCTGGGAGATGGCTACACCTTC

V: TRBV27
J: TRBJ1-2
D: .
size: many
CDR3: CASSLMSGANYGYTF
DNA: TGTGCCAGCAGTTTAATGTCAGGCGCAAACTATGGCTACACCTTC

V: TRBV5-1
J: TRBJ2-5
D: TRBD2
size: few
CDR3: CASSFRAGGPGETQYF
DNA: TGCGCCAGCAGCTTTCGAGCGGGGGGGCCGGGGGAGACCCAGTACTTC

V: TRBV13
J: TRBJ2-1
D: TRBD2
size: .
CDR3: CASSFTGLAGDNEQFF
DNA: TGTGCCAGCAGCTTCACGGGACTAGCGGGAGACAATGAGCAGTTCTTC

V: TRBV4-2
J: TRBJ2-3
D: .
size: many
CDR3: CASSQGGPGRRTDTQYF
DNA: TGTGCCAGCAGCCAAGGGGGACCGGGGCGACGCACAGATACGCAGTATTTT